This T cell receptor (beta chain) derives from a study of Ad26.COV2.S vaccination and SARS-CoV-2 variants. Some clones are missing from TCRdb's copy, which holds only in-frame ones; the method was immunoSEQ multiplex PCR. The table shows about 350,000 clones, with around 90% occurring only once. The CDR3 totals 14 residues. CDR1 is SGHAT, CDR2 FQNNGV, per germline. Trimming at V came to 1 base and at J to 4 bases, leaving 4 bases not matched to a gene. This receptor was taken from a human donor who had recovered from COVID-19. The chain has TRBV11-2 and TRBJ2-7; 7 bases match TRBD2. This specimen consisted of peripheral blood, obtained after recovery from COVID-19. CDR3 region: CASSLGAGSYEQYF. In DNA form, the CDR3 reads TGTGCCAGCAGCTTAGGAGCGGGATCTTACGAGCAGTACTTC.